The clone carrying this T cell receptor (beta chain) showed up just a few times. Its specificity is not known. A second roughly 7 to 11 cycle PCR used barcoded and J-beta primers. TCRdb redid the calling of the 5' RACE reads with MiXCR, one entry per CDR3 protein. The sample yields about 1.6 million distinct CDR3 sequences, 34% seen once. The data stem from a study of blood T cells in healthy people across ages. Study results and caveats: Changes in expanded clonotypes were possibly confounded, as the CMV status of donors was unknown. Researchers report that TCR beta diversity correlated strongly with naive T cell percentage. The study found more naive CD4+ cells and higher diversity in long-lived than aged donors.

The germline gives CDR1 SGDLS, CDR2 YYNGEE. The ends were cut back, 0 bases at V and 2 bases at J, with 17 bases in the middle. The CDR3 runs 17 residues. Specimen: blood. This TCR was recovered from a woman aged 25-40 years in good health. The V gene is TRBV9, the J gene TRBJ1-2; tentative D call: TRBD1 (6 bases). Here the CDR3 DNA reads TGTGCCAGCAGCGTAGCCCCACCCGGGGGGCTAAACTATGGCTACACCTTC. This codes for CASSVAPPGGLNYGYTF.